This TCR beta chain was sequenced in a study of CD8+CD57+ T cells in acquired aplastic anemia. Overall study context: Sorted CD4+ and CD8+ cells gave a mean 3.2 ug DNA, range about 0.19 to 27.4 ug.

The sequenced patients had an expansion of CD8+CD57+ cells seen by flow cytometry. Prior therapy had not been administered to any patient at the time of blood sampling. Per germline, CDR1 SGHTA and CDR2 FQGTGA. The CDR3 has 11 amino acids. Notes on this clonotype: The junction shows a germline mismatch at one end, possibly a read error.

According to the study, genomic DNA was the template for TCR beta VDJ and CDR3 profiling. TCRdb re-analysed the reads in MiXCR, keeping a single row per CDR3 protein. Here the sample spans 250,000 or so distinct CDR3 sequences, approximately 50% being singletons. Source material: sorted CD4+, CD8+, or CD8+CD57+ T cells (not recorded which) from PBMCs. The origin of this receptor is a human donor with aplastic anemia. The chain is built from TRBV7-3 and TRBJ2-1; TRBD2 might be the D (6 bases). CDR3 residues: CANSSGDEQFF. DNA for the CDR3: TGTGCCAACAGCTCGGGGGATGAGCAGTTCTTC.